This TCR beta chain was found in a study of T cells in localized non-small cell lung cancer. General study points: The study found T cell clonality highest in uninvolved adjacent lung, above tumor. A single tumor region was sequenced, leaving heterogeneity possible. In adjacent lung, a median about 52 of the top 100 tumor clones were found.

This clone rates as large (0.1 to 1%). Antigen specificity is unknown. Libraries were prepared by immunoSEQ multiplex PCR; TCRdb keeps only in-frame clonotypes and omits some of them. This repertoire shows approximately 2,000 clones, over 25% found once; its top ten account for 15% to 20%. Atypia-free lung next to the tumor was sampled at least 2 cm from its margin. V lost 4 bases and J 3 bases, leaving 10 bases between the germline ends. Germline values: CDR1 LNHDA, CDR2 SQIVND (reference sequence). The CDR3 runs 13 residues. This clonotype was sampled from a male donor at least 60 years old with stage I squamous cell lung carcinoma. The chain combines TRBV19 with TRBJ2-7, with no clear D. The material was normal lung tissue next to the tumor, obtained before any cancer treatment. The CDR3 coding sequence is TGTGCCAGTAGTAGCCAGGTTTTCTACGAGCAGTACTTC. Translation gives CASSSQVFYEQYF.